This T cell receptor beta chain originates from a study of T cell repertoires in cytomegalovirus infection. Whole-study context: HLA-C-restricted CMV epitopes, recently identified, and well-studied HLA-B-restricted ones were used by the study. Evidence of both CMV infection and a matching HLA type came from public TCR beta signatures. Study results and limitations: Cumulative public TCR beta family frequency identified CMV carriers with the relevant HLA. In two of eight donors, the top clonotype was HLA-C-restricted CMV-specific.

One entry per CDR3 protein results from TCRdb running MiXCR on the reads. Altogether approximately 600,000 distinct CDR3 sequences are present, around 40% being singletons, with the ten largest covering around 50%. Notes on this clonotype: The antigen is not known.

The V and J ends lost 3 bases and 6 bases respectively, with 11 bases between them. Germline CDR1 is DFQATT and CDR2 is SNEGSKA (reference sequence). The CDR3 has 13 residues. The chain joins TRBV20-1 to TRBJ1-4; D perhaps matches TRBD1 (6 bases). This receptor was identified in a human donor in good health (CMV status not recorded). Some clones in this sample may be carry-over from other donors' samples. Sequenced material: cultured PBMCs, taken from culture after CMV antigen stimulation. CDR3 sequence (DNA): TGCAGTGCTAGGAGCGGGGGCCATGAAAAACTGTTTTTT. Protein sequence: CSARSGGHEKLFF.